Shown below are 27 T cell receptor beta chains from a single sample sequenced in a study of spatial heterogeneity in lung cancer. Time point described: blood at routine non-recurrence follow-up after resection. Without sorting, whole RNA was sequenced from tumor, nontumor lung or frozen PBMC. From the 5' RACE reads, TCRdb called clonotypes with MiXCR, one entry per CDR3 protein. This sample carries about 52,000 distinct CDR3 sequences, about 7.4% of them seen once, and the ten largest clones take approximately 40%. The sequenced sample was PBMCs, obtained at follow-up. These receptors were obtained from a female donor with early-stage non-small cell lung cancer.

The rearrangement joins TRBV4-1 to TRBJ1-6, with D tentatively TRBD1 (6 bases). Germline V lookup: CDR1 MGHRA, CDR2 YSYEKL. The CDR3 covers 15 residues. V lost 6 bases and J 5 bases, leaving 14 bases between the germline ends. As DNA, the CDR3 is TGCGCCAGCAGACCAGGGGTAGGTGATAATTCACCCCTCCACTTT. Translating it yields CASRPGVGDNSPLHF.

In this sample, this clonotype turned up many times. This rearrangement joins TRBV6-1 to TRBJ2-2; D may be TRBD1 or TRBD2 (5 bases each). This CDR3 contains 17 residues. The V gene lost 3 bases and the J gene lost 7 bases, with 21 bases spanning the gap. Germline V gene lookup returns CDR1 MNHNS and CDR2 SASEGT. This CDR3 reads CASSDLGQARGSGELFF. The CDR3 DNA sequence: TGTGCCAGCAGTGATTTGGGGCAGGCTCGTGGGAGCGGGGAGCTGTTTTTT.

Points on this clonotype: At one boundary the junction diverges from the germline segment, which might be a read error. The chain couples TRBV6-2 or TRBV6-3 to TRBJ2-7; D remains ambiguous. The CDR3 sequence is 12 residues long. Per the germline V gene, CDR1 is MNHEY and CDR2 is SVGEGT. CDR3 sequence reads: CASSYSGHEQCF. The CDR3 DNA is TGTGCCAGCAGTTACTCTGGCCACGAGCAGTGCTTC.

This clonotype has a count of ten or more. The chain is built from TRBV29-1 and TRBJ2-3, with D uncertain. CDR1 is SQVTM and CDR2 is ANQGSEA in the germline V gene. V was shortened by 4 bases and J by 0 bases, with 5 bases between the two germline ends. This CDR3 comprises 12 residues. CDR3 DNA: TGCAGCGTTGGCACTAGCACAGATACGCAGTATTTT. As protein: CSVGTSTDTQYF.

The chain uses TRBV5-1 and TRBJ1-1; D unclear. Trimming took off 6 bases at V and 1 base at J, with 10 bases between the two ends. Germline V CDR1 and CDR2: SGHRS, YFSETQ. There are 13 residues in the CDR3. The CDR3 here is CASTPTGNTEAFF. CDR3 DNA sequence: TGCGCCAGCACTCCGACGGGGAACACTGAAGCTTTCTTT.

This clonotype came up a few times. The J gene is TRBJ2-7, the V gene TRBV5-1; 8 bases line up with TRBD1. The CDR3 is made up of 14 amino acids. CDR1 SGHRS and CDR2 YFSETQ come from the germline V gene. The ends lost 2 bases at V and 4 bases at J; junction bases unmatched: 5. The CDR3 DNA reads TGCGCCAGCAGCTTAGGGGACAGGAAATACGAGCAGTACTTC. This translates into CASSLGDRKYEQYF.

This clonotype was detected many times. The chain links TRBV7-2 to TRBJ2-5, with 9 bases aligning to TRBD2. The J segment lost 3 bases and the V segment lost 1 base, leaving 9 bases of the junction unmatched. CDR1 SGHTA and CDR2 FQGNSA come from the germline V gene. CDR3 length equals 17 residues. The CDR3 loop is CASSLEGRLAVKETQYF. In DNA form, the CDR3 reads TGTGCCAGCAGCTTAGAAGGGCGACTAGCGGTTAAAGAGACCCAGTACTTC.

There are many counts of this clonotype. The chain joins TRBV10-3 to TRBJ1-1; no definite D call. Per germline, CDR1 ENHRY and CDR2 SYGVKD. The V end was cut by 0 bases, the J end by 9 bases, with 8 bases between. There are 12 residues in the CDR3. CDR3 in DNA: TGTGCCATCAGTGAGTCGAAGGTGCAAGCTTTCTTT. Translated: CAISESKVQAFF.

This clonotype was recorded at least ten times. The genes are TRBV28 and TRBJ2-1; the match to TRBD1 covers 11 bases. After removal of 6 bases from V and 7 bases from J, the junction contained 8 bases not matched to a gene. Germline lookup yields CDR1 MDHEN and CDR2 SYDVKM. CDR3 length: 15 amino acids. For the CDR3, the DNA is TGTGCCAGCAGACCCGGGACAGGGGGTGCGAATGAGCAGTTCTTC. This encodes CASRPGTGGANEQFF.

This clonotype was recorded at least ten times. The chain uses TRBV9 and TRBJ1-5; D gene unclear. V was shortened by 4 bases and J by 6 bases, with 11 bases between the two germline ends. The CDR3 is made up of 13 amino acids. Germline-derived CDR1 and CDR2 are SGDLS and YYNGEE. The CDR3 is CASSRGRAQPQHF. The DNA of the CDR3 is TGTGCCAGCAGCCGAGGTCGGGCTCAGCCCCAGCATTTT.

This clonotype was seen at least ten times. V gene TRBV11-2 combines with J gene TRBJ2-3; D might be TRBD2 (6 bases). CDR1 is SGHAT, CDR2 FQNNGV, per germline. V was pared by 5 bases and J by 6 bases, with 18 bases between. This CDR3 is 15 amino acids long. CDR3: CASSRRIAVGDTQYF. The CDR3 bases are TGTGCCAGCAGCCGGAGGATAGCGGTGGGGGATACGCAGTATTTT.

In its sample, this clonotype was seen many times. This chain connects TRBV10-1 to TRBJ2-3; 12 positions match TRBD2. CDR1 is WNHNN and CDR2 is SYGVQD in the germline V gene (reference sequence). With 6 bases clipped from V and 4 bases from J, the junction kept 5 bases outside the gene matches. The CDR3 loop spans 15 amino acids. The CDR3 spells CASRPGLAGPDTQYF. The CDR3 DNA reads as TGCGCCAGCAGGCCGGGACTAGCGGGCCCAGATACGCAGTATTTT.

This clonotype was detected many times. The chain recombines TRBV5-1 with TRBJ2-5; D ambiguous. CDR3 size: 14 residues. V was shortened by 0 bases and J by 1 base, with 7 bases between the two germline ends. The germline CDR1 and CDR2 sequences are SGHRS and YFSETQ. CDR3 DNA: TGCGCCAGCAGCTTGGGGGCAGCCCAAGAGACCCAGTACTTC. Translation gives CASSLGAAQETQYF.

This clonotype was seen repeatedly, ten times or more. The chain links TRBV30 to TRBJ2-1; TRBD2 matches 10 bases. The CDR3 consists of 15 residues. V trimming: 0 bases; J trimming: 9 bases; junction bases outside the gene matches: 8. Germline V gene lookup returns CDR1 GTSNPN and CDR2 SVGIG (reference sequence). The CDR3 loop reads CAWSVTSGDTSEQFF. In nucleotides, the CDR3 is TGTGCCTGGAGTGTAACTAGCGGGGATACGAGTGAGCAGTTCTTC.

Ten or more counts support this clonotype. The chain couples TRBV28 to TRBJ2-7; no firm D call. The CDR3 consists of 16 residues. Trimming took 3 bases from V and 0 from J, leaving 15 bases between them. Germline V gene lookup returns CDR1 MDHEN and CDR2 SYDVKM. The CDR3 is CASSLIGPQSSYEQYF. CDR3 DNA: TGTGCCAGCAGTTTGATCGGCCCACAAAGCTCCTACGAGCAGTACTTC.

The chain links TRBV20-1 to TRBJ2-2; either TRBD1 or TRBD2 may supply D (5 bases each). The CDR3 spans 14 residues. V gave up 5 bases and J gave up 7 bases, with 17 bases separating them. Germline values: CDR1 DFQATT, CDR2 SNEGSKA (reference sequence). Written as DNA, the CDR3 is TGCAGTGCTGGGGGTCTCGAAGGGGACGGGGAGCTGTTTTTT. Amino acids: CSAGGLEGDGELFF.

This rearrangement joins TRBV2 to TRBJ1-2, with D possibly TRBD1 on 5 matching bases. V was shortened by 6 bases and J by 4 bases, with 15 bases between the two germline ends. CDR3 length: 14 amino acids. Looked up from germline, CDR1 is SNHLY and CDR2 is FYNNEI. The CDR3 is CASRAWGSGYGYTF. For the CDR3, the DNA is TGTGCCAGCAGGGCCTGGGGGAGCGGCTATGGCTACACCTTC.

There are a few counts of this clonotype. The CDR3 bases are TGTGCCAGCAGTGTAAGACTAGCGGGGACTCACGCTAGCACAGATACGCAGTATTTT. Translated, it gives CASSVRLAGTHASTDTQYF. V and J are TRBV2 and TRBJ2-3; 11 nucleotides agree with TRBD2. Trimming took 4 bases from V and 0 from J; bases not matched to a gene: 12. The CDR3 is 19 residues long. Germline V gene sequence: CDR1 SNHLY, CDR2 FYNNEI.

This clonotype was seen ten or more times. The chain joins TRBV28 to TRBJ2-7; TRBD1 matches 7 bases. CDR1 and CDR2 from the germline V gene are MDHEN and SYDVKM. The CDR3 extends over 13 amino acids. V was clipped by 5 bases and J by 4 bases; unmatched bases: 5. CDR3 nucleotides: TGTGCCAGCAGTACCCGACAGGGATACGAGCAGTACTTC. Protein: CASSTRQGYEQYF.

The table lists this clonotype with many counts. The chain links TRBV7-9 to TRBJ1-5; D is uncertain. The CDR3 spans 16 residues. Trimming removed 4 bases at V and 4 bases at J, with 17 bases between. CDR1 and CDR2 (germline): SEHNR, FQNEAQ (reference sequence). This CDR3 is CASSSGVGRMNQPQHF. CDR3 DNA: TGTGCCAGCAGCTCGGGTGTGGGGAGAATGAATCAGCCCCAGCATTTT.

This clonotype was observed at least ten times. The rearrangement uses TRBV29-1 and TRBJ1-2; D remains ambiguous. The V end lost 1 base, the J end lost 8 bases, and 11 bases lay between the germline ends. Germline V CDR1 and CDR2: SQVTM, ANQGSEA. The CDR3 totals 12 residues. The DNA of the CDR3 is TGCAGCGTTGAAGGAGAAGCGGGGGGCTACACCTTC. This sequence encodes CSVEGEAGGYTF.

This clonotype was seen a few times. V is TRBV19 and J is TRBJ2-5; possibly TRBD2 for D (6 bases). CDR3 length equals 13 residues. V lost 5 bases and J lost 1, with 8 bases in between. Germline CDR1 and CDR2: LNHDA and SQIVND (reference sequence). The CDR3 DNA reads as TGTGCCAGTAGTGGAGGGTTCCAAGAGACCCAGTACTTC. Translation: CASSGGFQETQYF.

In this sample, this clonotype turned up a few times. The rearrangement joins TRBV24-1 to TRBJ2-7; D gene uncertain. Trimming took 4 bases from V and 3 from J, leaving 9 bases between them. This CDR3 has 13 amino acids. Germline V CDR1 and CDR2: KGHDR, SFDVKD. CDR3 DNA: TGTGCCACCAGTGACGCGATAAACTACGAGCAGTACTTC. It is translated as CATSDAINYEQYF.

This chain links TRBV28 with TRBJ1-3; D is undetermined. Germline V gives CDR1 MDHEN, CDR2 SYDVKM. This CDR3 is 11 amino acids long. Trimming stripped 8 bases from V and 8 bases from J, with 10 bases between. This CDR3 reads CASGERDTIYF. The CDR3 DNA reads TGTGCCAGCGGGGAAAGGGACACCATATATTTT.

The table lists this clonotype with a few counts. For the CDR3, the DNA is TGTGCCAGCAGGTCAGACAATAATTCACCCCTCCACTTT. Protein sequence: CASRSDNNSPLHF. This sequence joins TRBV11-3 and TRBJ1-6; D ambiguous. The CDR3 extends over 13 amino acids. CDR1 and CDR2 from the germline V gene are SGHNT and YENEEA. The V gene lost 6 bases and the J gene lost 5 bases, with 8 bases spanning the gap.

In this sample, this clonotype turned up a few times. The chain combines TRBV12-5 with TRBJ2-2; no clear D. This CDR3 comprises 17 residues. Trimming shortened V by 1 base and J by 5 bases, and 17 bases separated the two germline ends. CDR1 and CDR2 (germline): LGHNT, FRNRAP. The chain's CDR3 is CASGLDVDKPRTGELFF. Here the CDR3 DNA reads TGTGCTAGTGGTTTGGACGTTGACAAGCCGCGGACCGGGGAGCTGTTTTTT.

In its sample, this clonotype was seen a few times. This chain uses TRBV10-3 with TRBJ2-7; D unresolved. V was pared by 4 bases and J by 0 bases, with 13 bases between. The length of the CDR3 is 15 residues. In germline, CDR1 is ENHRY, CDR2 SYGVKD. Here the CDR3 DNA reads TGTGCCATCAGTGTTGGGCAGTCAGGCTCCTACGAGCAGTACTTC. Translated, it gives CAISVGQSGSYEQYF.